A selection of T cell receptor beta chains follows, all from one sample in a study of blood T cell repertoires in COVID-19. Produced via immunoSEQ multiplex PCR; TCRdb's table is partial and in-frame only. The sample carries just over 250,000 clones, roughly 88% recorded once. Input material: peripheral blood. Receptor source: a woman in her 70s with COVID-19, enrolled during active disease. Each CDR3 is given with its conserved first and last residue. D genes are given only for firm matches. For some rows the clone size is stated as once, few or many, or as a class when expanded; others skip it.

J gene,V gene,D gene,clone size,CDR3 protein,CDR3 DNA
TRBJ2-7,TRBV5-1,TRBD2,.,CASSLARLAGTPLFNEQYF,TGCGCCAGCAGCTTGGCTCGACTAGCGGGAACTCCTCTTTTCAACGAGCAGTACTTC
TRBJ1-5,TRBV6-5,TRBD1,.,CASSRGQSEGGTQHF,TGTGCCAGCAGTCGGGGACAGTCAGAAGGGGGGACCCAGCATTTT
TRBJ2-7,TRBV18,.,.,CASSRQGFVAYEQYF,TGTGCCAGCTCACGGCAGGGTTTCGTCGCGTACGAGCAGTACTTC
TRBJ2-5,TRBV28,.,.,CASSVPGRTQYF,TGTGCCAGCAGCGTCCCCGGGAGGACCCAGTACTTC
TRBJ2-7,TRBV5-1,TRBD1,.,CASSLSTGTGSYEQYF,TGCGCCAGCAGCCTATCCACCGGGACAGGGAGCTACGAGCAGTACTTC
TRBJ1-2,TRBV10-3,TRBD1,once,CAISESRGPNYGYTF,TGTGCCATCAGTGAGTCTAGGGGGCCTAACTATGGCTACACCTTC
TRBJ2-1,TRBV19,TRBD2,.,CASSELAGGDEQFF,TGTGCCAGTAGTGAGCTAGCGGGAGGTGATGAGCAGTTCTTC
TRBJ2-2,TRBV5-1,.,.,CASSLLSVNPGELFF,TGCGCCAGCAGCTTGCTGAGCGTCAACCCCGGGGAGCTGTTTTTT
TRBJ2-2,TRBV7-3,.,.,CASSLISSFSGELFF,TGTGCCAGCAGCTTAATTTCTAGCTTTTCCGGGGAGCTGTTTTTT
TRBJ2-7,TRBV5-1,TRBD1,.,CASSPTRQGLGYEQYF,TGCGCCAGCAGCCCGACACGACAGGGATTGGGCTACGAGCAGTACTTC
TRBJ1-1,TRBV19,.,.,CASSRQAWNTEAFF,TGTGCCAGTAGTCGACAGGCTTGGAACACTGAAGCTTTCTTT
TRBJ1-3,TRBV28,.,.,CASSPGGRVRNTIYF,TGTGCCAGCAGCCCCGGAGGGCGGGTTAGAAACACCATATATTTT
TRBJ2-7,TRBV28,TRBD2,.,CASRRPGLAGAYEQYF,TGTGCCAGCAGAAGGCCCGGACTAGCGGGAGCGTACGAGCAGTACTTC
TRBJ1-1,TRBV5-1,.,.,CASSLTESLTEAFF,TGCGCCAGCAGCTTGACAGAGAGTCTCACTGAAGCTTTCTTT
TRBJ2-5,TRBV30,TRBD2,.,CAWSPGGEGQETQYF,TGTGCCTGGAGTCCGGGAGGGGAGGGTCAAGAGACCCAGTACTTC
TRBJ1-1,TRBV27,.,.,CASSSQGNTEAFF,TGTGCCAGCAGTTCACAGGGGAACACTGAAGCTTTCTTT
TRBJ2-2,TRBV24-1,.,.,CATTGGTGELFF,TGTGCCACCACGGGTGGGACCGGGGAGCTGTTTTTT
TRBJ1-2,TRBV19,.,.,CASSRDILFYGYTF,TGTGCCAGTAGTCGGGACATTTTATTCTATGGCTACACCTTC
TRBJ2-7,TRBV4-1,.,.,CASSQGRGGDYEQYF,TGCGCCAGCAGCCAAGGACGGGGCGGGGACTACGAGCAGTACTTC
TRBJ2-7,TRBV5-1,TRBD1,.,CASSLGTGVGYEQYF,TGCGCCAGCAGCCTCGGGACAGGGGTTGGGTACGAGCAGTACTTC
TRBJ2-7,TRBV9,TRBD2,once,CASSVGLATYEQYF,TGTGCCAGCAGCGTGGGACTAGCGACCTACGAGCAGTACTTC
TRBJ1-2,TRBV28,.,once,CASRLAGLMDGYTF,TGTGCCAGCAGACTCGCAGGCCTTATGGATGGCTACACCTTC
TRBJ1-5,TRBV3-1/TRBV3-2,.,.,CASSQDPRQPQHF,TGTGCCAGCAGCCAAGACCCGCGTCAGCCCCAGCATTTT
TRBJ2-4,TRBV6-1,TRBD1,.,CASSDDRGGRNIQYF,TGTGCCAGCAGTGACGACAGGGGAGGTAGAAACATTCAGTACTTC
TRBJ2-7,TRBV18,.,.,CASSPRAGDEQYF,TGTGCCAGCTCACCGAGGGCGGGCGACGAGCAGTACTTC
TRBJ2-7,TRBV18,.,.,CASSLVGEEQYF,TGTGCCAGCTCACTCGTCGGAGAGGAGCAGTACTTC
TRBJ2-3,TRBV6-5,TRBD1,.,CASGDRTADTQYF,TGTGCCAGCGGGGACAGGACCGCTGATACGCAGTATTTT
TRBJ2-3,TRBV7-2,TRBD1,once,CASNQRTGHTDTQYF,TGTGCCAGCAATCAACGGACAGGGCACACAGATACGCAGTATTTT
TRBJ1-6,TRBV9,TRBD1,.,CASSVAPGGRSPLHF,TGTGCCAGCAGCGTAGCCCCAGGGGGCCGGTCACCCCTCCACTTT
TRBJ2-6,TRBV5-1,.,.,CASSPGTGANVLTF,TGCGCCAGCAGCCCAGGGACTGGGGCCAACGTCCTGACTTTC
TRBJ1-5,TRBV28,TRBD1,once,CASKPGQVLRQPQHF,TGTGCCAGCAAACCCGGACAGGTCCTACGTCAGCCCCAGCATTTT
TRBJ1-4,TRBV10-3,.,.,CASRRDYLRHEKLFF,TGTGCCTCCCGGAGAGATTACTTACGCCACGAAAAACTGTTTTTT
TRBJ1-3,TRBV7-6,.,.,CASSFEGMGGNTIYF,TGTGCCAGCAGCTTCGAGGGAATGGGTGGAAACACCATATATTTT
TRBJ1-2,TRBV20-1,.,.,CSRGEDYGYTF,TGCAGTAGAGGGGAGGACTATGGCTACACCTTC
TRBJ2-7,TRBV24-1,TRBD2,.,CATSPAGSYEQYF,TGTGCCACCAGTCCAGCGGGGTCCTACGAGCAGTACTTC